Presented here are 14 T cell receptor beta chains from one specimen sequenced in a study of cytomegalovirus exposure and HLA in healthy donors. PCR was performed using 60 Vbeta and 13 Jbeta primers. Profiled with immunoSEQ multiplex PCR; TCRdb holds only in-frame clones, not every one. The repertoire includes 85,000 to 130,000 clones, 10% of them detected once, and 5.5% to 7.5% sits in the top ten. Sequencing input: PBMCs. These receptor sequences come from a man in his forties in good health and CMV-seropositive.

This chain uses TRBV13 with TRBJ2-1, with 10 bases matching TRBD1. Germline V gene lookup returns CDR1 PRHDT and CDR2 FYEKMQ (reference sequence). With V trimmed by 5 bases and J by 5 bases, 6 bases remained unmatched. This CDR3 has 15 amino acids. In DNA, the CDR3 is TGTGCCAGCAGCCTGGGACAGGGGCAAAACAATGAGCAGTTCTTC. Translated, it gives CASSLGQGQNNEQFF.

The rearrangement links TRBV29-1 to TRBJ2-1; 7 positions agree with TRBD2. The CDR3 is 12 amino acids. The germline gives CDR1 SQVTM, CDR2 ANQGSEA. The CDR3 reads CMGSSGYNEQFF. Here the CDR3 DNA reads TGCATGGGGTCTAGCGGCTACAATGAGCAGTTCTTC.

The chain is built from TRBV7-2 and TRBJ2-3; D not resolved. Germline V CDR1 and CDR2: SGHTA, FQGNSA. V was pared by 2 bases and J by 3 bases, with 6 bases between. CDR3 length equals 13 residues. DNA of the CDR3: TGTGCCAGCAGCTTACCCGGGACAGATACGCAGTATTTT. Translated: CASSLPGTDTQYF.

The V and J genes are TRBV2 and TRBJ1-4, with 8 bases that match TRBD1. With 2 bases clipped from V and 11 bases from J, the junction kept 10 bases outside the gene matches. Per the germline V gene, CDR1 is SNHLY and CDR2 is FYNNEI. This CDR3 has 15 residues. The DNA for the CDR3 is TGTGCCAGCAGTGAAACAGGGGGAGGGGGTGGGAAACTGTTTTTT. As protein: CASSETGGGGGKLFF.

The J gene is TRBJ2-2, the V gene TRBV11-3, with 8 bases that match TRBD2. The CDR3 has 13 residues. V lost 5 bases, J lost 6 bases, and 2 bases stayed unmatched. In germline, CDR1 is SGHNT, CDR2 YENEEA. CDR3 DNA sequence: TGTGCCAGCAGCCCTAGCGGGTCCGGGGAGCTGTTTTTT. Residues: CASSPSGSGELFF.

This rearrangement joins TRBV29-1 to TRBJ2-6, with D perhaps matching TRBD2 (5 bases). The germline gives CDR1 SQVTM, CDR2 ANQGSEA. CDR3 size: 15 residues. V lost 8 bases and J lost 0, with 14 bases in between. The CDR3 bases are TGCAGCACTGCGGGCACCCTCTCTGGGGCCAACGTCCTGACTTTC. It codes for CSTAGTLSGANVLTF.

The gene calls are TRBV7-9 and TRBJ1-2; D not resolved. Trimming removed 2 bases at V and 5 bases at J, with 12 bases between. This CDR3 spans 14 amino acids. Germline V gene sequence: CDR1 SEHNR, CDR2 FQNEAQ (reference sequence). Written as DNA, the CDR3 is TGTGCCAGCAGCTTATCGGCTGAGGGATATGGCTACACCTTC. It yields the protein CASSLSAEGYGYTF.

J is TRBJ2-7 and V is TRBV28; 10 bases match TRBD2. This CDR3 spans 17 amino acids. In germline, CDR1 is MDHEN, CDR2 SYDVKM. Losses at the gene ends were 4 bases for V and 4 bases for J; bases not matched to a gene: 13. The CDR3 sequence: CASSSRLAGPQGYEQYF. CDR3 sequence (DNA): TGTGCCAGCAGTTCCAGACTAGCGGGCCCCCAAGGTTACGAGCAGTACTTC.

The rearrangement joins TRBV5-6 to TRBJ2-7; 8 bases map to TRBD1. Germline V lookup: CDR1 SGHDT, CDR2 YYEEEE. V trimming: 4 bases; J trimming: 1 base; junction bases outside the gene matches: 7. This CDR3 has 15 amino acids. Here the CDR3 DNA reads TGTGCCAGCAGCGCAGGACAGGGCCCATCCTACGAGCAGTACTTC. Translated, it gives CASSAGQGPSYEQYF.

This clone was picked up a small number of times. The chain couples TRBV19 to TRBJ2-7; tentative D call: TRBD2 (7 bases). Germline-derived CDR1 and CDR2 are LNHDA and SQIVND (reference sequence). The CDR3 consists of 17 residues. The V gene lost 1 base and the J gene lost 6 bases, with 22 bases spanning the gap. CDR3 residues: CASSIVYREVGGSEQYF. In DNA form, the CDR3 reads TGTGCCAGTAGTATAGTCTACAGGGAGGTCGGCGGGAGCGAGCAGTACTTC.

The chain carries TRBV10-1 and TRBJ2-4, with TRBD2 matching over 7 bases. CDR3 size: 17 residues. CDR1 is WNHNN, CDR2 SYGVQD, per germline (reference sequence). The V and J ends lost 3 bases and 1 base, in that order; junction bases with no gene match: 9. CDR3 region: CASSDQRGTLAKNIQYF. The CDR3 DNA sequence: TGCGCCAGCAGTGATCAGCGGGGTACATTGGCCAAAAACATTCAGTACTTC.

This clone was found a few times. V is TRBV6-6 and J is TRBJ2-3; D is unclear. CDR1 MNHNY and CDR2 SVGAGI come from the germline V gene (reference sequence). CDR3 size: 12 residues. Trimming took 6 bases from V and 4 from J, leaving 8 bases between them. CDR3 loop: CASSPLPDTQYF. CDR3 in DNA: TGTGCCAGCAGCCCTCTTCCAGATACGCAGTATTTT.

J is TRBJ1-2 and V is TRBV9; possible D gene TRBD1, 5 bases. Germline V CDR1 and CDR2: SGDLS, YYNGEE. Trimming left V 4 bases short and J 4 bases short, with 14 bases between. CDR3 length: 14 residues. The CDR3 spells CASSSLTGGYGYTF. The DNA for the CDR3 is TGTGCCAGCAGCTCCCTTACCGGGGGCTATGGCTACACCTTC.

This clone was observed a few times. The rearrangement links TRBV7-3 to TRBJ2-3, with D possibly being TRBD1 (6 bases). The V gene's germline CDR1 is SGHTA and CDR2 FQGTGA. The CDR3 is 15 amino acids. The ends were cut back, 1 base at V and 4 bases at J, with 12 bases in the middle. CDR3 nucleotides: TGTGCCAGCAGCTTAATGGGTGGGGGCGCAGATACGCAGTATTTT. It specifies CASSLMGGGADTQYF.